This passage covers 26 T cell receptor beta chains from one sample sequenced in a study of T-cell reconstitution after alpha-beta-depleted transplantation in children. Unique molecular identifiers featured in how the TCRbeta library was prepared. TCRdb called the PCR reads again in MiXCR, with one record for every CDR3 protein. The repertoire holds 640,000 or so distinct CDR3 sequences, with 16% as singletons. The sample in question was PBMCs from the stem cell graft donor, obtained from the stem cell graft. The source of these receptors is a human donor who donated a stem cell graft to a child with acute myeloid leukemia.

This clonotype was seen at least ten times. The CDR3 reads CASSVDRGTDTQYF. The CDR3 DNA is TGTGCCAGCAGCGTGGACAGGGGAACAGATACGCAGTATTTT. The genes are TRBV5-5 and TRBJ2-3; TRBD1 matches at 9 bases. CDR1 SGHKS and CDR2 YYEKEE come from the germline V gene (reference sequence). J gave up 3 bases and V 4 bases, and 3 bases lay outside the gene matches. The CDR3 is made up of 14 amino acids.

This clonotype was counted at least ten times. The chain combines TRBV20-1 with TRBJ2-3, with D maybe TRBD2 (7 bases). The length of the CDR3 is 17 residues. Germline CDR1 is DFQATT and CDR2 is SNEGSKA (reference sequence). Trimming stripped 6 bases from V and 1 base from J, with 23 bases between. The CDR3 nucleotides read TGCAGTGCCGTCGGTCGGCGGGGGCTCCCTCGCACAGATACGCAGTATTTT. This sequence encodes CSAVGRRGLPRTDTQYF.

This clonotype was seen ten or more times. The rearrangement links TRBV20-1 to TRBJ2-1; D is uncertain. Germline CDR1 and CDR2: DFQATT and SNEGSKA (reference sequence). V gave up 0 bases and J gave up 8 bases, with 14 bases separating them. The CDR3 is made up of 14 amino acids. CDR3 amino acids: CSARESGPAYEQFF. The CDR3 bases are TGCAGTGCTAGAGAGTCGGGCCCAGCGTATGAGCAGTTCTTC.

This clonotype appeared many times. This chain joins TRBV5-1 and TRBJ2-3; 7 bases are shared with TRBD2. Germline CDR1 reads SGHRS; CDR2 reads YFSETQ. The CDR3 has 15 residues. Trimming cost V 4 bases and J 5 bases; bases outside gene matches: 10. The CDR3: CASSPSLAARDTQYF. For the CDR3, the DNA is TGCGCCAGCAGCCCCAGTCTAGCGGCCCGAGATACGCAGTATTTT. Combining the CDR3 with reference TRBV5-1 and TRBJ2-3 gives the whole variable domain KAGVTQTPRYLIKTRGQQVTLSCSPISGHRSVSWYQQTPGQGLQFLFEYFSETQRNKGNFPGRFSGRQFSNSRSEMNVSTLELGDSALYLCASSPSLAARDTQYFGPGTRLTVL.

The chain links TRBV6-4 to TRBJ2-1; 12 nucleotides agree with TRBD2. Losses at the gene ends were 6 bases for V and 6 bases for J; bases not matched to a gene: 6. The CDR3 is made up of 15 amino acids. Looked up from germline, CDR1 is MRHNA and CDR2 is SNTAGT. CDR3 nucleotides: TGTGCCAGCAGAGAGACTAGCGGGGGAAGCAATGAGCAGTTCTTC. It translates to CASRETSGGSNEQFF.

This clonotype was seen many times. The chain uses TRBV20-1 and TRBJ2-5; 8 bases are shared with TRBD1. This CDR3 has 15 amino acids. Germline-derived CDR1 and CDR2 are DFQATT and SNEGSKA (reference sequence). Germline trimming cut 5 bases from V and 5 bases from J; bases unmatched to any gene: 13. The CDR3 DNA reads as TGCAGTGCTGCCGAGGACAGGGTAGGAGGGGAGACCCAGTACTTC. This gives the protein CSAAEDRVGGETQYF.

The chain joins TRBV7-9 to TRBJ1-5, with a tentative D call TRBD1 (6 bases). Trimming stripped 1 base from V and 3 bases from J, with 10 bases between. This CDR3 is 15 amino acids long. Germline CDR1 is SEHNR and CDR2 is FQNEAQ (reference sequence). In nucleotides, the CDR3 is TGTGCCAGCAGCTTAGGACAGGACTACAATCAGCCCCAGCATTTT. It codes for CASSLGQDYNQPQHF.

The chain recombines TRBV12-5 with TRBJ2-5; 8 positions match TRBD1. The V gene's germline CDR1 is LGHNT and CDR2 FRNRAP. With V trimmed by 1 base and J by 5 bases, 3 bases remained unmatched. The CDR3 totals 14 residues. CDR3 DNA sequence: TGTGCTAGTGGTTTGGGACACAGGGGGGAGACCCAGTACTTC. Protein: CASGLGHRGETQYF. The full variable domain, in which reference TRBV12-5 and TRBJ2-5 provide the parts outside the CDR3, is DARVTQTPRHKVTEMGQEVTMRCQPILGHNTVFWYRQTMMQGLELLAYFRNRAPLDDSGMPKDRFSAEMPDATLATLKIQPSEPRDSAVYFCASGLGHRGETQYFGPGTRLLVL.

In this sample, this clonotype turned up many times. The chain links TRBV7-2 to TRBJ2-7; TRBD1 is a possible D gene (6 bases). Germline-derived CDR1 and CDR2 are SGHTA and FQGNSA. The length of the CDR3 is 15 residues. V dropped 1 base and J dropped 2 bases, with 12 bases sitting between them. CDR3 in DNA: TGTGCCAGCAGCTTAGTGAGGACAGCGACCTACGAGCAGTACTTC. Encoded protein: CASSLVRTATYEQYF.

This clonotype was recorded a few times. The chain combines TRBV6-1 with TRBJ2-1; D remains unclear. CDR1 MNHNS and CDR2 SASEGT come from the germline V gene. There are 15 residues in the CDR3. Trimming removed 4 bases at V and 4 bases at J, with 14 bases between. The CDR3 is CASSATPVLYNEQFF. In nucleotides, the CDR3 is TGTGCCAGCAGTGCCACTCCGGTTTTATACAATGAGCAGTTCTTC.

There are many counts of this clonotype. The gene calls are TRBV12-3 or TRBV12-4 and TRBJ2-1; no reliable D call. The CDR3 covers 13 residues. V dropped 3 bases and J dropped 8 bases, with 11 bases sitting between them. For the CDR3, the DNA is TGTGCCAGCAGTTTGTTAGTTCGCGATGAGCAGTTCTTC. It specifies CASSLLVRDEQFF.

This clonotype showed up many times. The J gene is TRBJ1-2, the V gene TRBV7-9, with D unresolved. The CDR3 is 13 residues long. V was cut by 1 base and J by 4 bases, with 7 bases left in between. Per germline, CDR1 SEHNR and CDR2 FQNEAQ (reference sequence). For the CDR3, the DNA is TGTGCCAGCAGCTTAGGCAGATTCTATGGCTACACCTTC. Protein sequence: CASSLGRFYGYTF.

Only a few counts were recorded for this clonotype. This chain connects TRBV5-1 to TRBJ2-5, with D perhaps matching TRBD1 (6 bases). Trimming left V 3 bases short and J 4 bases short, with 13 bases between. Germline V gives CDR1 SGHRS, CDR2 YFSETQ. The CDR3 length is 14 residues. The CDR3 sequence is CASSYRESRETQYF. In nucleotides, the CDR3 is TGCGCCAGCAGCTACAGGGAGTCCAGAGAGACCCAGTACTTC. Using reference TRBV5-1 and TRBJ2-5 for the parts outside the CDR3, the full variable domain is KAGVTQTPRYLIKTRGQQVTLSCSPISGHRSVSWYQQTPGQGLQFLFEYFSETQRNKGNFPGRFSGRQFSNSRSEMNVSTLELGDSALYLCASSYRESRETQYFGPGTRLLVL.

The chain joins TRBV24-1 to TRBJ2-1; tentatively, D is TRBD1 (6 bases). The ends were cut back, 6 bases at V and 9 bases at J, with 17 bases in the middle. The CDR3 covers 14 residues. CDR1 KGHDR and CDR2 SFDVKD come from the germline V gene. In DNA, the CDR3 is TGTGCCACCAGTCAACTAACAGGGTCTAGTGAGCAGTTCTTC. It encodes CATSQLTGSSEQFF.

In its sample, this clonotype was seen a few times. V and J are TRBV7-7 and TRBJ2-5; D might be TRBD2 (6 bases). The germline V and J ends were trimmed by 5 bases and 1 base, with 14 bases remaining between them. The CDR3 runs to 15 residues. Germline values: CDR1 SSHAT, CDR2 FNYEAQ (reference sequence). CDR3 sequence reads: CASSAVEGPQETQYF. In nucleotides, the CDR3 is TGTGCCAGCAGCGCCGTGGAGGGACCCCAAGAGACCCAGTACTTC.

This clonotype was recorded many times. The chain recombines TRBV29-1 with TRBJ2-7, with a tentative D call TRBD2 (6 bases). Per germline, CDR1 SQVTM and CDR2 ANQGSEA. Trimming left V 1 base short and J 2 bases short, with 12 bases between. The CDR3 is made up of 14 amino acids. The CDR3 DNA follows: TGCAGCGTTGAAGGGGAGGCTTCCACCTACGAGCAGTACGTC. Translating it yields CSVEGEASTYEQYV.

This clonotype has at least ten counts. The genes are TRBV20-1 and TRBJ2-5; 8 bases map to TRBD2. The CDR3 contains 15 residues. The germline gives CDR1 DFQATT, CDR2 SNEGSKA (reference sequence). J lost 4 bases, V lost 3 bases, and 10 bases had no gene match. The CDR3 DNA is TGCAGTGCTAGCGGCAGCGGGGGTTTGCGAGAGACCCAGTACTTC. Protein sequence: CSASGSGGLRETQYF.

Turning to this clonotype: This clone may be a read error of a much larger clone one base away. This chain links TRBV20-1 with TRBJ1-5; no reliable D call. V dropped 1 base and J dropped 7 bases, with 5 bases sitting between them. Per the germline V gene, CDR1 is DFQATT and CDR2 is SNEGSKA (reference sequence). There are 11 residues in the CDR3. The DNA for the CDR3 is TGCAGTGCTAGAGCTGCCCAGCCCCAGCATTTT. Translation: CSARAAQPQHF.

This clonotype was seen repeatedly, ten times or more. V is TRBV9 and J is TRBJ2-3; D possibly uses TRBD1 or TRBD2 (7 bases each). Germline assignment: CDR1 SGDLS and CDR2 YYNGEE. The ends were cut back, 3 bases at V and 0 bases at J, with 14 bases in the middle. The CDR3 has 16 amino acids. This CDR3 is CASSAGGQASTDTQYF. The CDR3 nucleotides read TGTGCCAGCAGCGCGGGAGGACAGGCGAGCACAGATACGCAGTATTTT.

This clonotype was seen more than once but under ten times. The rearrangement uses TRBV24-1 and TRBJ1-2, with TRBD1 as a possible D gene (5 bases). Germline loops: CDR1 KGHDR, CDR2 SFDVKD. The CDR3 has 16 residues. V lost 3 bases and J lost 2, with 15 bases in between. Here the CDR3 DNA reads TGTGCCACCAGTGATAGCCGCGTGGGGCTGAACTATGGCTACACCTTC. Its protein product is CATSDSRVGLNYGYTF.

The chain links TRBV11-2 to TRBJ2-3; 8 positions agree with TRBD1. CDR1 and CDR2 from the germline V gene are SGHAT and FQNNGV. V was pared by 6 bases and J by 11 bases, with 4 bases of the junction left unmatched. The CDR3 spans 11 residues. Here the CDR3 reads CASSTGGKQYF. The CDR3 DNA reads TGTGCCAGCAGTACAGGGGGTAAGCAGTATTTT.

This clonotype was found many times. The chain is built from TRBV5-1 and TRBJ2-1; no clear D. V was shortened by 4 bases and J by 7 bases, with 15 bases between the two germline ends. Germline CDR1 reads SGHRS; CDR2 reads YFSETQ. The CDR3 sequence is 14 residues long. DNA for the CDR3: TGCGCCAGCAGCCGCCAGCTATCGCTAAATGAGCAGTTCTTC. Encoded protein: CASSRQLSLNEQFF.

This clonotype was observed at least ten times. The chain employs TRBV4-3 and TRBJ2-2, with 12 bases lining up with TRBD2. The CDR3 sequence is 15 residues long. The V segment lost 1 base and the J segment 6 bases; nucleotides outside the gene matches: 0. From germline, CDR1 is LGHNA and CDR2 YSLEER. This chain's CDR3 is CASSQASGGAGELFF. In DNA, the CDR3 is TGCGCCAGCAGCCAAGCTAGCGGGGGGGCCGGGGAGCTGTTTTTT.

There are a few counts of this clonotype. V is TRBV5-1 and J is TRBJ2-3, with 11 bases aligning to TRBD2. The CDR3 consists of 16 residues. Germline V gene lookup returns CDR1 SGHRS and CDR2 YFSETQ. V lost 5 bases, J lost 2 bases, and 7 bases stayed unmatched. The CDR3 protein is CASRHTSGGPTDTQYF. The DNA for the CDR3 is TGCGCCAGCAGACATACTAGCGGGGGACCCACAGATACGCAGTATTTT.

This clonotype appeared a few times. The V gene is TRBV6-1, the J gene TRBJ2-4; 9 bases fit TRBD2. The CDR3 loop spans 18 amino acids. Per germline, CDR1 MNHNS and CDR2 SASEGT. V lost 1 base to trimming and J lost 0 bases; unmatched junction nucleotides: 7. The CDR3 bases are TGTGCCAGCAGTGAAGAGCGGGGGGCAATTCTAGCCAAAAACATTCAGTACTTC. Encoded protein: CASSEERGAILAKNIQYF.

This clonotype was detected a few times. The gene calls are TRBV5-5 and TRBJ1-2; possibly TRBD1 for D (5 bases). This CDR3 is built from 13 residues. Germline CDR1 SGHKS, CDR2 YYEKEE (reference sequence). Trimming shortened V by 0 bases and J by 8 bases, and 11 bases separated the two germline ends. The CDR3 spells CASSLARQQGYTF. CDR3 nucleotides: TGTGCCAGCAGCTTGGCCCGACAGCAAGGCTACACCTTC.